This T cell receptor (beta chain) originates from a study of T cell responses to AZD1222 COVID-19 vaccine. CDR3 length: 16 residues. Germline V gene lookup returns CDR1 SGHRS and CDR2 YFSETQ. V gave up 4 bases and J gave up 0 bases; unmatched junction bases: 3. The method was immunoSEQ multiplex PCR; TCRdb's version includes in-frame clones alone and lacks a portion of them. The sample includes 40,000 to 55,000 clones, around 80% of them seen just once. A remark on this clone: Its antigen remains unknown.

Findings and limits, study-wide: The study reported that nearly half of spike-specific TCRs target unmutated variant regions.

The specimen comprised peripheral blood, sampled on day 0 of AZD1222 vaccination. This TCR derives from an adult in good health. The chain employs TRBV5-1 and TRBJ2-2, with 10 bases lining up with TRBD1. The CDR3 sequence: CASSQGQGSNTGELFF. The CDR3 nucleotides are TGCGCCAGCAGCCAGGGACAGGGGTCGAACACCGGGGAGCTGTTTTTT.